The 6 T cell receptor beta chains in this list originate from one sample, sequenced in a study of blood T cell repertoires in COVID-19. Generated by immunoSEQ multiplex PCR, the TCRdb table keeps only in-frame clones and is missing some. The repertoire holds about 200,000 clones, with 75% to 90% as singletons. The source material was peripheral blood. These TCRs come from a man aged 40-49 years with acute or convalescent COVID-19.

A note on this clone: One end of the junction does not line up with germline, which may come from a read error. The chain uses TRBV9 and TRBJ1-2, with D unclear. Germline V lookup: CDR1 SGDLS, CDR2 YYNGEE. The CDR3 has 15 residues. CDR3: CASSVGVQDNSGYTF. Written as DNA, the CDR3 is TGTGCCAGCAGCGTAGGAGTCCAGGATAACTCTGGCTACACCTTC.

The chain employs TRBV27 and TRBJ2-1, with 11 nucleotides matching TRBD2. Germline loops: CDR1 MNHEY, CDR2 SMNVEV (reference sequence). The CDR3 spans 15 residues. The junction had 2 bases not matched to a gene; V was cut back by 2 bases and J by 5 bases. This CDR3 is CASSLGTSGNNEQFF. In nucleotides, the CDR3 is TGTGCCAGCAGTTTAGGGACTAGCGGTAACAATGAGCAGTTCTTC.

This rearrangement joins TRBV10-2 to TRBJ1-6, with 8 bases that match TRBD1. The CDR3 sequence is 14 residues long. The ends lost 7 bases at V and 7 bases at J; junction bases unmatched: 6. Germline V gene lookup returns CDR1 WSHSY and CDR2 SAAADI. CDR3 sequence (DNA): TGCGCCAGCACCCCGGACAGGGTGAATTCACCCCTCCACTTT. Its translation is CASTPDRVNSPLHF.

This clone was seen only a few times. V usage is TRBV6-1 and J usage is TRBJ1-2; 7 bases align to TRBD1. Germline CDR1 is MNHNS and CDR2 is SASEGT. V lost 0 bases to trimming and J lost 4 bases; unmatched junction nucleotides: 5. The CDR3 is made up of 15 amino acids. CDR3 loop: CASSEARQGVYGYTF. CDR3 nucleotide sequence: TGTGCCAGCAGTGAAGCTCGACAGGGAGTCTATGGCTACACCTTC.

The V gene is TRBV7-2, the J gene TRBJ2-1; TRBD2 might be the D (7 bases). V was trimmed by 4 bases and J by 5 bases, leaving 15 bases between them. Germline loops: CDR1 SGHTA, CDR2 FQGNSA. CDR3 length: 15 amino acids. The CDR3, as DNA: TGTGCCAGCAGCTACACAGGGAGGGGTAACAATGAGCAGTTCTTC. This codes for CASSYTGRGNNEQFF.

There are a few counts of this clone. The chain is built from TRBV6-5 and TRBJ1-2; maybe TRBD1 (5 bases). Germline V CDR1 and CDR2: MNHEY, SVGAGI. Trimming stripped 7 bases from V and 4 bases from J, with 13 bases between. CDR3 length: 13 residues. The CDR3 bases are TGTGCCAGCACTCCTCCGGGGGGCTATGGCTACACCTTC. This codes for CASTPPGGYGYTF.